One T cell receptor (beta chain) is described in this entry. Its ends do not fully match the called genes, so a read error is possible. These data belong to a study of blood T cells in healthy people across ages. Donors gave 8.5 to 10 milliliters of peripheral blood apiece. The second PCR ran about 6 to 12 cycles with a sample-barcoded 5' primer and J-beta primers. TCRdb analysed the 5' RACE reads with MiXCR anew, one entry per CDR3 protein. The table includes hundreds of thousands of distinct CDR3 sequences, roughly 30% detected once. The sequence was collected from a woman older than 75 in good health. The sample comprised blood.

CDR3 loop: CASGFGGVSYEQYF. Written as DNA, the CDR3 is TGTGCCAGCGGTTTTGGAGGGGTTTCCTACGAGCAGTACTTC. This chain uses TRBV12-3 or TRBV12-4 with TRBJ2-7, with TRBD2 as a possible D gene (6 bases). CDR3 length: 14 amino acids.